Listed below are T cell receptor beta chains from one sample, sequenced in a study of post-analysis software for immune sequencing data. TCRdb recomputed calls from the PCR reads with MiXCR, one row per CDR3 protein. The profile shows 800,000 to 950,000 distinct CDR3 sequences, around 50% of them singletons. The sample consisted of blood. Source of these receptors: a girl aged 10 to 17 with multiple sclerosis. Both conserved end residues are part of each CDR3. D genes are given only for firm matches. Expanded clones get a size class; other rows say once, few or many, or leave the size out.

V	D	length	size	J	CDR3	DNA
TRBV10-3	.	16	.	TRBJ2-6	CAISDNWSSGANVLTF	TGTGCCATCAGTGATAACTGGAGCTCTGGGGCCAACGTCCTGACTTTC
TRBV6-5	TRBD1	16	.	TRBJ1-6	CASSYSNRGLYSPLHF	TGTGCCAGCAGTTACTCGAACAGGGGGCTGTATTCACCCCTCCACTTT
TRBV7-9	.	18	.	TRBJ1-2	CASSGKPIGAPGAYGYTF	TGTGCCAGCAGCGGTAAACCAATTGGGGCACCAGGGGCCTATGGCTACACCTTC
TRBV4-2	.	17	.	TRBJ1-2	CASSPPPDFGGIYGYTF	TGTGCCAGCAGCCCGCCCCCAGATTTTGGGGGAATCTATGGCTACACCTTC
TRBV6-5	TRBD2	14	.	TRBJ2-1	CASSPGLVSSEQFF	TGTGCCAGCAGCCCGGGACTAGTCTCAAGTGAGCAGTTCTTC
TRBV10-3	.	16	few	TRBJ2-7	CATALGVRGRTYEQYF	TGTGCCACCGCCCTGGGGGTCCGGGGGCGAACCTACGAGCAGTACTTC
TRBV12-3/TRBV12-4	.	15	few	TRBJ2-1	CASSSEAHRFNEQFF	TGTGCCAGCAGTTCCGAAGCACACCGTTTCAATGAGCAGTTCTTC
TRBV5-1	.	15	.	TRBJ2-3	CASSSEGQGRDTQYF	TGCGCCAGCAGCTCCGAAGGGCAAGGGAGGGATACGCAGTATTTT
TRBV2	.	15	.	TRBJ2-7	CASSLKQGDPYEQYF	TGTGCCAGCAGCCTCAAACAGGGTGACCCCTACGAGCAGTACTTC
TRBV7-7	TRBD1	14	.	TRBJ2-7	CASSTQQGAHEQYF	TGTGCTAGCAGCACGCAACAGGGGGCCCACGAGCAGTACTTC
TRBV25-1	.	13	once	TRBJ2-7	CASSKNFVYEQYF	TGCGCCAGCAGTAAGAATTTCGTTTACGAGCAGTACTTC
TRBV2	TRBD1	13	.	TRBJ2-4	CASRSDRVNIQYF	TGTGCCAGCAGATCGGACAGGGTGAACATTCAGTACTTC
TRBV10-3	.	13	.	TRBJ2-3	CAISATGSDTQYF	TGTGCCATCAGTGCAACAGGGTCAGATACGCAGTATTTT
TRBV12-3/TRBV12-4	.	14	.	TRBJ2-7	CASKLGRQTYEQYF	TGTGCCAGTAAACTTGGGCGCCAAACCTACGAGCAGTACTTC
TRBV10-2	TRBD2	17	.	TRBJ2-5	CASSESNSGGLQETQYF	TGCGCCAGCAGTGAGTCGAATAGCGGGGGGCTCCAAGAGACCCAGTACTTC
TRBV5-1	TRBD1	16	.	TRBJ2-5	CASSLSWTGAQETQYF	TGCGCCAGCAGCCTCTCTTGGACAGGGGCACAAGAGACCCAGTACTTC
TRBV29-1	TRBD1	13	.	TRBJ1-1	CSATTGINTEAFF	TGCAGTGCCACGACAGGGATTAACACTGAAGCTTTCTTT
TRBV5-1	TRBD1	15	.	TRBJ2-1	CASSSRTGNYNEQFF	TGCGCCAGCAGCTCCAGGACAGGAAACTACAATGAGCAGTTCTTC
TRBV28	.	15	.	TRBJ2-7	CASSLSTVGSYEQYF	TGTGCCAGCAGTTTATCGACGGTGGGTTCCTACGAGCAGTACTTC
TRBV20-1	TRBD2	15	.	TRBJ2-5	CSASITSGGQETQYF	TGCAGTGCTTCTATAACTAGCGGGGGGCAAGAGACCCAGTACTTC
TRBV3-1	TRBD2	16	few	TRBJ2-7	CASSLRSGRATYEQYF	TGTGCCAGCAGCCTTAGGAGCGGGAGGGCCACCTACGAGCAGTACTTC
TRBV4-2	TRBD2	16	.	TRBJ2-1	CASSQDLAGLYNEQFF	TGTGCCAGCAGCCAAGATCTAGCGGGACTTTACAATGAGCAGTTCTTC
TRBV6-2/TRBV6-3	.	14	few	TRBJ2-4	CASGGRLAKNIQYF	TGTGCCAGCGGGGGCCGTCTAGCCAAAAACATTCAGTACTTC
TRBV12-3/TRBV12-4	.	16	.	TRBJ2-6	CASSFGGSSGANVLTF	TGTGCCAGCAGTTTCGGCGGAAGCTCTGGGGCCAACGTCCTGACTTTC
TRBV5-1	.	14	many	TRBJ1-2	CASSLGTGNYGYTF	TGCGCCAGCAGCTTGGGGACCGGGAACTATGGCTACACCTTC
TRBV7-9	.	11	.	TRBJ1-2	CASSSPRGYTF	TGTGCCAGCAGCTCCCCCCGCGGCTACACCTTC
TRBV27	.	15	.	TRBJ2-7	CASSTSGTAAGEQYF	TGTGCCAGCTCTACCTCCGGGACAGCAGCGGGCGAGCAGTACTTC
TRBV7-9	TRBD2	15	once	TRBJ2-7	CASGSGTRASYEQYF	TGTGCCAGCGGCTCCGGGACTAGAGCCTCCTACGAGCAGTACTTC
TRBV29-1	TRBD1	15	.	TRBJ1-1	CSVAVRGRVGTEAFF	TGCAGCGTTGCTGTCAGGGGGCGCGTCGGCACTGAAGCTTTCTTT
TRBV10-3	TRBD1	15	.	TRBJ1-2	CAISIGTVANYGYTF	TGTGCCATCAGTATCGGGACAGTAGCTAACTATGGCTACACCTTC
TRBV29-1	.	11	.	TRBJ2-7	CSVQRSHEQYF	TGCAGCGTCCAGCGAAGCCACGAGCAGTACTTC
TRBV10-3	TRBD1	15	.	TRBJ2-7	CAIRAQDRAPYEQYF	TGTGCCATCAGGGCTCAGGACAGGGCTCCTTACGAGCAGTACTTC
TRBV2	TRBD1	15	few	TRBJ1-1	CASIYDRARNTEAFF	TGTGCCAGCATTTACGACAGGGCTCGGAACACTGAAGCTTTCTTT
TRBV5-1	TRBD1	14	once	TRBJ2-4	CASSFTTGRDIQYF	TGCGCCAGCAGCTTTACGACAGGGAGAGACATTCAGTACTTC
TRBV5-1	.	15	.	TRBJ2-1	CASSLGQESYNEQFF	TGCGCCAGCAGCTTGGGACAGGAATCCTACAATGAGCAGTTCTTC
TRBV28	TRBD1	16	once	TRBJ2-6	CASRTKQGAGANVLTF	TGTGCCAGCAGAACCAAACAGGGGGCTGGGGCCAACGTCCTGACTTTC
TRBV20-1	.	13	.	TRBJ2-7	CSARDLSSYEQYF	TGCAGTGCTAGAGATCTGAGCTCCTACGAGCAGTACTTC
TRBV7-6	.	14	.	TRBJ2-7	CASSMPTSSYEQYF	TGTGCCAGCAGCATGCCGACGAGCTCCTACGAGCAGTACTTC
TRBV10-3	TRBD1	15	.	TRBJ2-3	CAITATGEGTDTQYF	TGTGCCATCACTGCGACAGGGGAAGGAACAGATACGCAGTATTTT
TRBV5-1	.	14	.	TRBJ2-7	CASSLASVGDEQYF	TGCGCCAGCAGCTTGGCGTCAGTAGGGGACGAGCAGTACTTC
TRBV2	TRBD1	14	.	TRBJ1-1	CASSEALWYRGAFF	TGTGCCAGCAGTGAAGCGCTGTGGTACAGGGGAGCTTTCTTT
TRBV20-1	TRBD1	15	.	TRBJ1-5	CSASYGTGLTQPQHF	TGCAGTGCTAGTTATGGGACAGGGTTGACTCAGCCCCAGCATTTT
TRBV5-1	.	16	.	TRBJ1-5	CASSHPLQDSNQPQHF	TGCGCCAGCTCCCACCCCCTACAGGATAGCAATCAGCCCCAGCATTTT
TRBV7-8	TRBD1	15	.	TRBJ1-6	CASSPRDRRDSPLHF	TGTGCCAGCAGCCCTCGGGACAGGAGAGACTCACCCCTCCACTTT
TRBV29-1	.	16	few	TRBJ2-6	CSVEDPQGSGANVLTF	TGCAGCGTTGAAGATCCTCAGGGATCTGGGGCCAACGTCCTGACTTTC
TRBV20-1	TRBD2	17	once	TRBJ2-5	CSAWRRDPAGVRETQYF	TGCAGTGCTTGGAGGCGGGATCCAGCGGGAGTCCGAGAGACCCAGTACTTC
TRBV6-1	.	15	.	TRBJ1-2	CASSEDRERVYGYTF	TGTGCCAGCAGTGAAGACAGGGAGCGAGTATATGGCTACACCTTC
TRBV20-1	.	14	.	TRBJ1-4	CSATGGSTNEKLFF	TGCAGTGCGACCGGGGGCTCAACTAATGAAAAACTGTTTTTT
TRBV12-3/TRBV12-4	.	14	.	TRBJ1-2	CASSSSGEGYGYTF	TGTGCCAGCAGTTCCTCAGGGGAAGGCTATGGCTACACCTTC
TRBV20-1	TRBD2	13	few	TRBJ2-7	CSATGTRTNKQYF	TGCAGTGCCACCGGGACTAGGACGAATAAGCAGTACTTC
TRBV29-1	TRBD2	15	.	TRBJ2-1	CSVESGLADYNEQFF	TGCAGCGTTGAAAGTGGTCTAGCGGACTACAATGAGCAGTTCTTC
TRBV10-3	TRBD2	14	few	TRBJ2-2	CAIRGTSGTGELFF	TGTGCCATCAGGGGGACTAGCGGCACCGGGGAGCTGTTTTTT
TRBV6-6	.	13	.	TRBJ2-1	CASHPIAYNEQFF	TGTGCCAGCCACCCTATAGCCTACAATGAGCAGTTCTTC